Given below is one T cell receptor (beta chain) in context. The data derive from a study of brain T cells in children with intractable seizures. Surgery cases with the highest brain T cell transcript signatures were chosen for sequencing. Before surgery, patients took at least one anti-epileptic drug. TCRdb keeps only in-frame clones here, not all; method: immunoSEQ multiplex PCR. This repertoire shows 60,000 to 85,000 clones, 85% to 95% found once; its top ten account for approximately 1.5%. Germline CDR1 and CDR2: MNHEY and SVGAGI. This CDR3 comprises 13 residues. V shed 7 bases and J shed 2 bases, with 9 bases lying between them.

V usage is TRBV6-5 and J usage is TRBJ1-3; a possible D gene is TRBD1 (6 bases). This TCR derives from a boy under three years old with tuberous sclerosis and intractable seizures. The sequenced sample was peripheral blood, obtained at surgery. CDR3 residues: CASTRTAGNTIYF. DNA of the CDR3: TGTGCCAGCACCAGGACAGCTGGAAACACCATATATTTT.